Following are 20 T cell receptor beta chains from one sample sequenced in a study of T cell responses to AZD1222 COVID-19 vaccine. The repertoire was sequenced with immunoSEQ multiplex PCR; TCRdb's copy has only in-frame clones and lacks some. The sample records about 100,000 clones, about nine tenths being singletons. This specimen consisted of peripheral blood, obtained on day 0 of AZD1222 vaccination. These receptors were taken from an adult in good health.

As to this clone: Different DNA sequences within this sample yield the same CDR3. CDR3 region: CASSLGQGHTDTQYF. The CDR3 DNA is TGTGCCAGCAGCTTAGGACAGGGGCACACAGATACGCAGTATTTT. This sequence joins TRBV11-1 and TRBJ2-3, with 8 bases that match TRBD1. Losses at the gene ends were 1 base for V and 2 bases for J; bases not matched to a gene: 2. This CDR3 contains 15 residues. CDR1 SGHAT and CDR2 FQDESV come from the germline V gene (reference sequence).

The V gene is TRBV6-5, the J gene TRBJ1-2; 7 bases align to TRBD1. The CDR3 contains 13 residues. V lost 6 bases to trimming and J lost 8 bases; unmatched junction nucleotides: 9. Looked up from germline, CDR1 is MNHEY and CDR2 is SVGAGI. The CDR3 region has the DNA TGTGCCAGCAGCCCATTACAGGGGTTCGGCTACACCTTC. This codes for CASSPLQGFGYTF.

This clone has more than one count but fewer than ten. The chain combines TRBV6-4 with TRBJ2-3; a possible D gene is TRBD2 (6 bases). V was cut by 5 bases and J by 3 bases, with 9 bases left in between. The CDR3 sequence is 13 residues long. Germline CDR1 and CDR2: MRHNA and SNTAGT. CDR3 residues: CASSYSGTDTQYF. DNA of the CDR3: TGTGCCAGCAGTTATAGCGGTACAGATACGCAGTATTTT.

The gene calls are TRBV5-6 and TRBJ2-7; the D gene is possibly TRBD1 (5 bases). The CDR3 is made up of 16 amino acids. The ends were cut back, 0 bases at V and 5 bases at J, with 18 bases in the middle. The germline gives CDR1 SGHDT, CDR2 YYEEEE. In nucleotides, the CDR3 is TGTGCCAGCAGCTTGGTAGGTGGCAGGGAAGGTCACGAGCAGTACTTC. This encodes CASSLVGGREGHEQYF. Using reference TRBV5-6 and TRBJ2-7 for the parts outside the CDR3, the full variable domain is DAGVTQSPTHLIKTRGQQVTLRCSPKSGHDTVSWYQQALGQGPQFIFQYYEEEERQRGNFPDRFSGHQFPNYSSELNVNALLLGDSALYLCASSLVGGREGHEQYFGPGTRLTVT.

The V call is TRBV28, the J call TRBJ2-1; 7 bases are shared with TRBD1. CDR3 length: 15 residues. Trimming removed 3 bases from V and 0 bases from J; junction bases left unmatched: 2. Germline V gene lookup returns CDR1 MDHEN and CDR2 SYDVKM. The CDR3 reads CASSLTGSSYNEQFF. CDR3 nucleotides: TGTGCCAGCAGTTTGACAGGGAGCTCCTACAATGAGCAGTTCTTC.

The CDR3 DNA reads TGTGCCAGCAGTAGAGAGGATAATTCACCCCTCCACTTT. Its translation is CASSREDNSPLHF. V and J are TRBV11-3 and TRBJ1-6; D remains unclear. The V and J ends lost 6 bases and 5 bases respectively, with 8 bases between them. This CDR3 is built from 13 residues. Germline V CDR1 and CDR2: SGHNT, YENEEA.

V gene TRBV10-3 combines with J gene TRBJ1-1, with TRBD1 identical over 8 bases. The CDR3 runs 14 residues. V gave up 10 bases and J gave up 2 bases; unmatched junction bases: 9. Germline V gene data show CDR1 as ENHRY and CDR2 as SYGVKD. The CDR3 sequence: CATNTGGSNTEAFF. The CDR3 nucleotides read TGTGCCACGAACACAGGGGGTAGTAACACTGAAGCTTTCTTT.

The chain combines TRBV27 with TRBJ1-1, with TRBD1 as a possible D gene (5 bases). Looked up from germline, CDR1 is MNHEY and CDR2 is SMNVEV (reference sequence). V lost 4 bases, J lost 1 base, and 7 bases lay in between. This CDR3 contains 13 residues. DNA for the CDR3: TGTGCCAGCAGTTGGGACCGGAACACTGAAGCTTTCTTT. Its protein product is CASSWDRNTEAFF.

This clone was found a few times. V usage is TRBV27 and J usage is TRBJ1-1, with D perhaps matching TRBD1 (6 bases). V lost 1 base and J 0 bases, leaving 15 bases between the germline ends. The V gene's germline CDR1 is MNHEY and CDR2 SMNVEV (reference sequence). The CDR3 length is 17 residues. In DNA form, the CDR3 reads TGTGCCAGCAGTTTATTGGGGGGGGCGAATATGAACACTGAAGCTTTCTTT. As protein: CASSLLGGANMNTEAFF.

The rearrangement links TRBV3-1 (or the pseudogene TRBV3-2) to TRBJ2-7; the D is unclear. Trimming pared 2 bases from V and 3 bases from J, leaving 11 bases between. This CDR3 comprises 14 residues. CDR1 LGHDT and CDR2 YNNKEL come from the germline V gene (reference sequence). The CDR3 loop is CASSQMPNSYEQYF. The CDR3, as DNA: TGTGCCAGCAGCCAAATGCCCAACAGCTACGAGCAGTACTTC.

The V gene is TRBV18, the J gene TRBJ1-6, with D maybe TRBD1 (6 bases). Germline V gene sequence: CDR1 KGHSH, CDR2 LQKENI. This CDR3 has 15 amino acids. V dropped 3 bases and J dropped 7 bases, with 13 bases sitting between them. The DNA of the CDR3 is TGTGCCAGCTCACCGGCAGGGGAAGGGAATTCACCCCTCCACTTT. Amino acid sequence: CASSPAGEGNSPLHF.

This rearrangement joins TRBV2 to TRBJ2-5, with 9 bases aligning to TRBD2. The CDR3 runs to 17 residues. J was trimmed by 4 bases and V by 1 base; bases with no gene match: 10. Germline values: CDR1 SNHLY, CDR2 FYNNEI. CDR3 in DNA: TGTGCCAGCAGTGAAGAGATAGCGGGAGCGGGAGGAGAGACCCAGTACTTC. It codes for CASSEEIAGAGGETQYF.

In its sample, this clone was seen once. V usage is TRBV6-5 and J usage is TRBJ1-3; TRBD1 is a possible D gene (5 bases). This CDR3 is 13 amino acids long. The germline V gene has CDR1 MNHEY and CDR2 SVGAGI. V was clipped by 6 bases and J by 9 bases, with 15 bases between them. The CDR3 reads CASRQGEVGTIYF. CDR3 DNA: TGTGCCAGCAGGCAGGGCGAGGTCGGCACCATATATTTT.

This clone was detected only once. CDR3 DNA sequence: TGTGCCAGCAGCCCAGGACTGGATTTGGAGACCCAGTACTTC. It is translated as CASSPGLDLETQYF. This chain connects TRBV7-9 to TRBJ2-5, with D maybe TRBD2 (5 bases). The CDR3 loop spans 14 amino acids. Trimming left V 5 bases short and J 5 bases short, with 15 bases between. Germline values: CDR1 SEHNR, CDR2 FQNEAQ (reference sequence).

The chain employs TRBV6-6 and TRBJ2-7; no definite D call. This CDR3 comprises 13 residues. Per germline, CDR1 MNHNY and CDR2 SVGAGI (reference sequence). Trimming took off 1 base at V and 9 bases at J, with 13 bases between the two ends. In DNA, the CDR3 is TGTGCCAGCAGTTACTATGGAGAGGACCCGCAGTACTTC. It translates to CASSYYGEDPQYF.

V and J are TRBV3-1 (or the pseudogene TRBV3-2) and TRBJ1-5; 7 positions agree with TRBD1. V lost 1 base to trimming and J lost 5 bases; unmatched junction nucleotides: 5. Germline V gene lookup returns CDR1 LGHDT and CDR2 YNNKEL (reference sequence). CDR3 size: 15 residues. The CDR3: CASSQGTGGDQPQHF. In nucleotides, the CDR3 is TGTGCCAGCAGCCAAGGGACAGGAGGGGATCAGCCCCAGCATTTT.

V is TRBV5-1 and J is TRBJ2-7; TRBD2 aligns across 14 bases. The CDR3 sequence is 17 residues long. With V trimmed by 4 bases and J by 1 base, 7 bases remained unmatched. Per germline, CDR1 SGHRS and CDR2 YFSETQ. The CDR3, as DNA: TGCGCCAGCAGCCACGGACTAGCGGGAGGCGGGTCCTACGAGCAGTACTTC. Translating gives CASSHGLAGGGSYEQYF.

The chain carries TRBV18 and TRBJ2-3, with 10 bases fitting TRBD2. Germline values: CDR1 KGHSH, CDR2 LQKENI. With V trimmed by 6 bases and J by 5 bases, 8 bases remained unmatched. CDR3 length equals 15 residues. In DNA, the CDR3 is TGTGCCAGCTCTCAAACTAGCGGGACTGGAGATACGCAGTATTTT. Encoded protein: CASSQTSGTGDTQYF.

The chain couples TRBV4-1 to TRBJ2-1; D gene uncertain. Germline values: CDR1 MGHRA, CDR2 YSYEKL. Trimming pared 1 base from V and 3 bases from J, leaving 10 bases between. This CDR3 is built from 15 residues. CDR3 sequence (DNA): TGCGCCAGCAGCCAAGGAGAGTCAGACTACAATGAGCAGTTCTTC. Translating it yields CASSQGESDYNEQFF.

V usage is TRBV28 and J usage is TRBJ1-1; D gene unclear. The V gene lost 6 bases and the J gene lost 3 bases, with 11 bases spanning the gap. The CDR3 has 13 residues. CDR1 and CDR2 from the germline V gene are MDHEN and SYDVKM. CDR3 DNA: TGTGCCAGCAGGTTGCAGGTGGACACTGAAGCTTTCTTT. It specifies CASRLQVDTEAFF.